One and the same sample provided the 30 T cell receptor beta chains below, sequenced in a study of T cell changes during pregnancy in multiple sclerosis. TCRdb keeps only in-frame clones here, not all; method: immunoSEQ multiplex PCR. The sample includes 65,000 to 90,000 clones, about 93% of them seen just once. The source was CD4+ T cells from peripheral blood mononuclear cells, collected after pregnancy. These receptors originate from a female donor with multiple sclerosis, enrolled in a pregnancy study.

The chain employs TRBV5-6 and TRBJ1-1, with D possibly being TRBD1 (6 bases). This CDR3 comprises 14 residues. CDR1 is SGHDT, CDR2 YYEEEE, per germline. The V gene lost 3 bases and the J gene lost 0 bases, with 9 bases spanning the gap. CDR3 sequence reads: CASSWGQMNTEAFF. The CDR3 DNA reads as TGTGCCAGCAGCTGGGGGCAGATGAACACTGAAGCTTTCTTT.

The chain carries TRBV6-4 and TRBJ2-2; 7 nucleotides align to TRBD1. J lost 3 bases, V lost 6 bases, and 7 bases had no gene match. Looked up from germline, CDR1 is MRHNA and CDR2 is SNTAGT. The CDR3 runs 15 residues. CDR3 coding DNA: TGTGCCAGCAGGCCTTTCACAGGGGACACCGGGGAGCTGTTTTTT. Translation gives CASRPFTGDTGELFF.

The rearrangement uses TRBV4-2 and TRBJ1-6; TRBD1 matches 11 bases. Germline-derived CDR1 and CDR2 are LGHNA and YNFKEQ. V gave up 8 bases and J gave up 10 bases; unmatched junction bases: 4. The CDR3 consists of 13 residues. CDR3 sequence reads: CASEGQGDSPLHF. The DNA of the CDR3 is TGTGCCAGCGAGGGACAGGGGGACTCACCCCTCCACTTT.

This clone was detected once. The genes are TRBV7-2 and TRBJ2-7; D possibly corresponds to TRBD1 (5 bases). CDR1 and CDR2 (germline): SGHTA, FQGNSA. The V gene lost 6 bases and the J gene lost 3 bases, with 12 bases spanning the gap. The CDR3 runs to 13 residues. The CDR3 loop is CASSSSQGYEQYF. The DNA for the CDR3 is TGTGCCAGCAGTTCCAGCCAGGGCTACGAGCAGTACTTC.

The rearrangement joins TRBV14 to TRBJ1-5, with D uncertain. Trimming took off 0 bases at V and 2 bases at J, with 20 bases between the two ends. This CDR3 has 19 residues. CDR1 and CDR2 from the germline V gene are SGHDN and FVKESK. The CDR3 spells CASSQEWRTPSEGNQPQHF. CDR3 in DNA: TGTGCCAGCAGCCAAGAATGGAGGACCCCGAGCGAGGGCAATCAGCCCCAGCATTTT.

The chain employs TRBV6-4 and TRBJ1-1, with D possibly TRBD1 on 5 matching bases. The germline V gene has CDR1 MRHNA and CDR2 SNTAGT. The length of the CDR3 is 14 residues. V was pared by 3 bases and J by 5 bases, with 13 bases between. The DNA for the CDR3 is TGTGCCAGCAGTGAGGGGGGGGGTGAGACTGAAGCTTTCTTT. This codes for CASSEGGGETEAFF.

The J gene is TRBJ1-4, the V gene TRBV27; D possibly corresponds to TRBD1 (6 bases). The CDR3 runs 15 residues. Germline V gene sequence: CDR1 MNHEY, CDR2 SMNVEV (reference sequence). The V and J ends lost 7 bases and 4 bases respectively, with 16 bases between them. CDR3 DNA: TGTGCCAGCACTTCCCGGACAGCCCTTAATGAAAAACTGTTTTTT. Encoded protein: CASTSRTALNEKLFF.

The gene calls are TRBV29-1 and TRBJ1-2; D uncertain. CDR1 SQVTM and CDR2 ANQGSEA come from the germline V gene. The CDR3 totals 12 residues. Deletions cut 4 bases from V and 4 bases from J, with 10 bases between. The CDR3 nucleotides are TGCAGCGTTGGGGCCAGCATCTATGGCTACACCTTC. It yields the protein CSVGASIYGYTF.

This chain uses TRBV5-1 with TRBJ2-3; a possible D gene is TRBD2 (6 bases). Trimming stripped 4 bases from V and 2 bases from J, with 14 bases between. CDR1 SGHRS and CDR2 YFSETQ come from the germline V gene. The CDR3 runs to 15 residues. The chain's CDR3 is CASSLGGELTDTQYF. The CDR3 DNA reads as TGCGCCAGCAGCCTGGGAGGAGAGCTCACAGATACGCAGTATTTT.

This rearrangement joins TRBV7-6 to TRBJ2-1; 10 nucleotides line up with TRBD2. This CDR3 comprises 16 residues. With 5 bases clipped from V and 7 bases from J, the junction kept 11 bases outside the gene matches. The germline CDR1 and CDR2 sequences are SGHVS and FNYEAQ. The CDR3 DNA follows: TGTGCCAGCAGCCCAAGAGCGGGGGGGCTTTTAAATGAGCAGTTCTTC. This sequence encodes CASSPRAGGLLNEQFF. Full variable domain (remainder filled in from reference TRBV7-6 and TRBJ2-1): GAGVSQSPRYKVTKRGQDVALRCDPISGHVSLYWYRQALGQGPEFLTYFNYEAQQDKSGLPNDRFSAERPEGSISTLTIQRTEQRDSAMYRCASSPRAGGLLNEQFFGPGTRLTVL.

This chain connects TRBV11-3 to TRBJ2-2; no clear D gene. The CDR3 is 13 amino acids. Deletions cut 3 bases from V and 6 bases from J, with 8 bases between. Germline CDR1 SGHNT, CDR2 YENEEA. CDR3 sequence (DNA): TGTGCCAGCAGCTTCGAGATCGCCGGGGAGCTGTTTTTT. Protein sequence: CASSFEIAGELFF.

The chain recombines TRBV19 with TRBJ1-4, with TRBD1 matching 9 bases. CDR1 LNHDA and CDR2 SQIVND come from the germline V gene (reference sequence). The CDR3 sequence is 15 residues long. Germline trimming cut 5 bases from V and 10 bases from J; bases unmatched to any gene: 11. The CDR3 loop is CASSPGTGSHRKLFF. The CDR3 DNA reads TGTGCCAGTAGTCCTGGGACAGGGTCTCATAGAAAACTGTTTTTT.

The V and J genes are TRBV5-1 and TRBJ2-7, with D perhaps matching TRBD2 (5 bases). Germline V lookup: CDR1 SGHRS, CDR2 YFSETQ. The CDR3 runs 14 residues. V dropped 1 base and J dropped 1 base, with 9 bases sitting between them. CDR3 residues: CASSLRSGSYEQYF. CDR3 DNA: TGCGCCAGCAGCTTGAGGTCGGGGTCCTACGAGCAGTACTTC.

The chain carries TRBV5-5 and TRBJ2-2, with 8 positions matching TRBD2. Unmatched junction bases numbered 5, after V lost 4 bases and J lost 3 bases. The CDR3 extends over 15 amino acids. Germline assignment: CDR1 SGHKS and CDR2 YYEKEE (reference sequence). CDR3 coding DNA: TGTGCCAGCAGCCCGAGCGGGAGCGACACCGGGGAGCTGTTTTTT. Its protein is CASSPSGSDTGELFF.

The chain carries TRBV6-1 and TRBJ1-2, with D uncertain. Trimming removed 6 bases at V and 5 bases at J, with 19 bases between. Germline V gene lookup returns CDR1 MNHNS and CDR2 SASEGT. CDR3 length equals 15 residues. The chain's CDR3 is CASSEAFTGIYGYTF. The DNA of the CDR3 is TGTGCCAGCAGCGAGGCTTTCACGGGGATATATGGCTACACCTTC.

V gene TRBV7-2 combines with J gene TRBJ2-7, with TRBD2 matching over 10 bases. The junction had 4 bases not matched to a gene; V was cut back by 4 bases and J by 4 bases. In germline, CDR1 is SGHTA, CDR2 FQGNSA. This CDR3 comprises 14 residues. CDR3 sequence reads: CASSYGLAVYEQYF. CDR3 coding DNA: TGTGCCAGCAGCTACGGACTAGCGGTTTACGAGCAGTACTTC.

This chain links TRBV7-3 with TRBJ2-3; TRBD1 might be the D (6 bases). Germline CDR1 and CDR2: SGHTA and FQGTGA. The CDR3 is 15 residues long. The V gene lost 5 bases and the J gene lost 1 base, with 13 bases spanning the gap. The CDR3 loop is CASSHSRGGTDTQYF. The CDR3 nucleotides read TGTGCCAGCAGCCACTCCAGGGGTGGCACAGATACGCAGTATTTT.

The rearrangement uses TRBV2 and TRBJ1-5; 7 nucleotides line up with TRBD1. Germline values: CDR1 SNHLY, CDR2 FYNNEI. This CDR3 has 15 residues. V lost 4 bases to trimming and J lost 3 bases; unmatched junction nucleotides: 6. The CDR3 DNA reads TGTGCCAGCAGTGGAGTACAGGGGCCCAATCAGCCCCAGCATTTT. Translated: CASSGVQGPNQPQHF.

The chain employs TRBV9 and TRBJ2-2, with D uncertain. CDR3 length equals 14 residues. Trimming removed 4 bases at V and 4 bases at J, with 11 bases between. Germline CDR1 SGDLS, CDR2 YYNGEE. The CDR3 DNA is TGTGCCAGCAGCCCCATCGGTTTCACCGGGGAGCTGTTTTTT. Its translation: CASSPIGFTGELFF.

V gene TRBV9 combines with J gene TRBJ2-2; 16 nucleotides align to TRBD2. CDR3 length: 20 residues. Germline values: CDR1 SGDLS, CDR2 YYNGEE. V shed 3 bases, J shed 3 bases, and the junction held 11 bases outside the gene matches. The CDR3 sequence: CASSAGQGLAGGPYTGELFF. As DNA, the CDR3 is TGTGCCAGCAGCGCGGGGCAGGGACTAGCGGGGGGGCCATACACCGGGGAGCTGTTTTTT.

This rearrangement joins TRBV18 to TRBJ1-1; D is perhaps TRBD1 (6 bases). The CDR3 covers 15 residues. In germline, CDR1 is KGHSH, CDR2 LQKENI. V was clipped by 2 bases and J by 4 bases, with 14 bases between them. In DNA form, the CDR3 reads TGTGCCAGCTCACCAGAAAGGGGGTGGGGCACTGAAGCTTTCTTT. Residues: CASSPERGWGTEAFF. The variable domain in full, completed from reference TRBV18 and TRBJ1-1, reads NAGVMQNPRHLVRRRGQEARLRCSPMKGHSHVYWYRQLPEEGLKFMVYLQKENIIDESGMPKERFSAEFPKEGPSILRIQQVVRGDSAAYFCASSPERGWGTEAFFGQGTRLTVV.

This clone appeared a single time. The chain employs TRBV7-8 and TRBJ1-2, with D unclear. V lost 4 bases, J lost 3 bases, and 9 bases lay in between. Germline V lookup: CDR1 SGHVS, CDR2 FQNEAQ. This CDR3 has 13 amino acids. CDR3 sequence: CASSSHSDYGYTF. CDR3 DNA: TGTGCCAGCAGCTCCCACAGTGACTATGGCTACACCTTC.

The V gene is TRBV6-5, the J gene TRBJ1-1; tentative D call: TRBD1 (6 bases). The V gene lost 0 bases and the J gene lost 6 bases, with 14 bases spanning the gap. In germline, CDR1 is MNHEY, CDR2 SVGAGI. This CDR3 is built from 15 residues. The CDR3 sequence is CASSYSRTDFPEAFF. Written as DNA, the CDR3 is TGTGCCAGCAGTTACTCCAGGACAGACTTCCCTGAAGCTTTCTTT.

The chain joins TRBV7-9 to TRBJ2-1, with TRBD2 as a possible D gene (5 bases). The CDR3 loop spans 14 amino acids. Germline CDR1 reads SEHNR; CDR2 reads FQNEAQ (reference sequence). V lost 1 base and J lost 6, with 10 bases in between. The CDR3 here is CASSLGGPTNEQFF. The CDR3 DNA reads TGTGCCAGCAGCTTAGGAGGGCCGACCAATGAGCAGTTCTTC.

CDR3 in DNA: TGTGCCAGCAGCTTCCTATTGACAGGTTCCTCCTATAATTCACCCCTCCACTTT. Translating gives CASSFLLTGSSYNSPLHF. This rearrangement joins TRBV5-6 to TRBJ1-6; possible D gene TRBD1, 6 bases. V lost 2 bases and J 0 bases, leaving 15 bases between the germline ends. The germline CDR1 and CDR2 sequences are SGHDT and YYEEEE. The CDR3 length is 18 residues.

The V gene is TRBV7-8, the J gene TRBJ1-6, with 8 bases identical to TRBD1. The J segment lost 8 bases and the V segment lost 5 bases, leaving 8 bases of the junction unmatched. The CDR3 runs to 15 residues. Germline CDR1 and CDR2: SGHVS and FQNEAQ. The CDR3 DNA is TGTGCCAGCAGCCCACAGGACAGGGTCTATTCACCCCTCCACTTT. Translating gives CASSPQDRVYSPLHF.

The chain employs TRBV5-8 and TRBJ2-3; D uncertain. The V gene's germline CDR1 is SGHTS and CDR2 YDEGEE. Between the trimmed V and J ends, which lost 5 bases and 4 bases, there was a span of 11 bases. The CDR3 has 13 residues. The CDR3 DNA sequence: TGTGCCAGCAGATTCTTAGTGGCAGATACGCAGTATTTT. This gives the protein CASRFLVADTQYF. Using reference TRBV5-8 and TRBJ2-3 for the parts outside the CDR3, the full variable domain is EAGVTQSPTHLIKTRGQQATLRCSPISGHTSVYWYQQALGLGLQFLLWYDEGEERNRGNFPPRFSGRQFPNYSSELNVNALELEDSALYLCASRFLVADTQYFGPGTRLTVL.

CDR3 in amino acids: CASSLGTGKTLYYGYTF. CDR3 nucleotides: TGCGCCAGCAGCTTGGGGACAGGGAAGACCCTATACTATGGCTACACCTTC. This chain links TRBV5-1 with TRBJ1-2; 8 bases line up with TRBD1. Germline CDR1 is SGHRS and CDR2 is YFSETQ. The CDR3 consists of 17 residues. Trimming took 0 bases from V and 3 from J; bases not matched to a gene: 10.

The rearrangement links TRBV7-3 to TRBJ2-1; 10 bases are a match to TRBD2. The germline V gene has CDR1 SGHTA and CDR2 FQGTGA. The CDR3 contains 15 residues. V trimming: 8 bases; J trimming: 9 bases; junction bases outside the gene matches: 13. The CDR3 nucleotides read TGTGCCAGCGCCTCTAGCGGGAGCGGTATGAGTGAGCAGTTCTTC. It translates to CASASSGSGMSEQFF.

The J gene is TRBJ2-7, the V gene TRBV6-5; TRBD2 is a possible D gene (6 bases). From germline, CDR1 is MNHEY and CDR2 SVGAGI. V was clipped by 6 bases and J by 4 bases, with 13 bases between them. The CDR3 extends over 13 amino acids. The CDR3 sequence: CASRGSGGYEQYF. Written as DNA, the CDR3 is TGTGCCAGCAGGGGTAGCGGTGGGTACGAGCAGTACTTC.